This is a list of T cell receptor beta chains from one sample in a study of T-cell memory formation after mild COVID-19. TCRdb reanalysed the 5' RACE reads using MiXCR and keeps one entry per CDR3 protein. This sample has 120,000 or so distinct CDR3 sequences, with 5% to 6.5% found just once. The sample consisted of PBMCs or a T cell subset sorted from them (not recorded which). These receptors were taken from an adult woman who had mild COVID-19 (a few samples of this study predate the infection). Cell type and time point are not known. The CDR3 runs from the conserved cysteine through the conserved F or W. Fields, in order: CDR3 protein, CDR3 DNA, V gene, clone size, J gene, CDR3 length, D gene. D genes are given only for firm matches. Rows give clone size only sometimes, using once, few, many, or a class for an expanded clone.

CDR3: CSVGRASGSTGELFF
DNA: TGCAGCGTTGGAAGGGCTAGCGGGAGCACCGGGGAGCTGTTTTTT
V: TRBV29-1
size: NA
J: TRBJ2-2
length: 15
D: TRBD2

CDR3: CASSPTQETQYF
DNA: TGCGCCAGCAGCCCGACCCAAGAGACCCAGTACTTC
V: TRBV7-2
size: many
J: TRBJ2-5
length: 12
D: NA

CDR3: CASMEGMNTEAFF
DNA: TGTGCCAGCATGGAGGGGATGAACACTGAAGCTTTCTTT
V: TRBV7-9
size: NA
J: TRBJ1-1
length: 13
D: NA

CDR3: CASSQITGGPGGSEQYF
DNA: TGTGCCAGCAGCCAGATAACCGGGGGTCCCGGGGGGTCCGAGCAGTACTTC
V: TRBV3-1
size: many
J: TRBJ2-7
length: 17
D: TRBD2

CDR3: CASSLVVGSGEQFF
DNA: TGTGCCAGCAGCTTAGTTGTGGGATCGGGAGAGCAGTTCTTC
V: TRBV11-2
size: NA
J: TRBJ2-1
length: 14
D: NA

CDR3: CASSQDLGARSANEQFF
DNA: TGCGCCAGCAGCCAAGATTTGGGGGCTCGATCGGCAAATGAGCAGTTCTTC
V: TRBV4-3
size: many
J: TRBJ2-1
length: 17
D: NA

CDR3: CSVVRPPGEAFF
DNA: TGCAGCGTTGTGAGACCTCCGGGTGAAGCTTTCTTT
V: TRBV29-1
size: NA
J: TRBJ1-1
length: 12
D: NA

CDR3: CSGGTRNQPQHF
DNA: TGCAGTGGCGGGACAAGGAATCAGCCCCAGCATTTT
V: TRBV20-1
size: many
J: TRBJ1-5
length: 12
D: NA

CDR3: CASSLSGYNEQFF
DNA: TGTGCCAGCAGCTTGTCCGGATACAATGAGCAGTTCTTC
V: TRBV7-2
size: NA
J: TRBJ2-1
length: 13
D: NA

CDR3: CASSSSTLGTYTDTQYF
DNA: TGTGCCAGCAGCTCATCTACCCTCGGGACATACACAGATACGCAGTATTTT
V: TRBV11-3
size: NA
J: TRBJ2-3
length: 17
D: NA

CDR3: CASSLGASGITDTQYF
DNA: TGTGCCAGCAGCCTCGGGGCTAGCGGGATCACAGATACGCAGTATTTT
V: TRBV7-6
size: many
J: TRBJ2-3
length: 16
D: TRBD2

CDR3: CASSLGTDLNTEAFF
DNA: TGTGCCAGCAGCCTTGGGACAGACCTCAACACTGAAGCTTTCTTT
V: TRBV3-1
size: few
J: TRBJ1-1
length: 15
D: TRBD1

CDR3: CASSFSKGEAFF
DNA: TGCGCCAGCAGCTTCTCGAAGGGTGAAGCTTTCTTT
V: TRBV5-1
size: many
J: TRBJ1-1
length: 12
D: NA

CDR3: CASSYSWTTTDTQYF
DNA: TGTGCCAGCAGTTACTCGTGGACTACCACAGATACGCAGTATTTT
V: TRBV6-6
size: NA
J: TRBJ2-3
length: 15
D: NA

CDR3: CSVGAQRNEQFF
DNA: TGCAGCGTTGGAGCGCAACGGAATGAGCAGTTCTTC
V: TRBV29-1
size: few
J: TRBJ2-1
length: 12
D: NA

CDR3: CASSQEGTEIYEQYF
DNA: TGTGCCAGCAGCCAAGAGGGGACCGAAATCTACGAGCAGTACTTC
V: TRBV4-2
size: few
J: TRBJ2-7
length: 15
D: NA

CDR3: CASTLETGIMNTEAFF
DNA: TGTGCCAGCACCTTGGAAACGGGGATCATGAACACTGAAGCTTTCTTT
V: TRBV11-2
size: few
J: TRBJ1-1
length: 16
D: NA

CDR3: CASHSDGAGEKLFF
DNA: TGCGCCAGCCACTCCGACGGGGCCGGTGAAAAACTGTTTTTT
V: TRBV5-1
size: many
J: TRBJ1-4
length: 14
D: NA

CDR3: CASSGLAGSSYNEQFF
DNA: TGTGCCAGCAGTGGTCTAGCGGGGAGCTCCTACAATGAGCAGTTCTTC
V: TRBV12-3/TRBV12-4
size: many
J: TRBJ2-1
length: 16
D: TRBD2

CDR3: CASSQSGGAYNEQFF
DNA: TGTGCCAGCAGTCAAAGCGGGGGGGCCTACAATGAGCAGTTCTTC
V: TRBV7-2
size: many
J: TRBJ2-1
length: 15
D: TRBD2

CDR3: CSADTGGAGYGYTF
DNA: TGCAGCGCTGATACAGGGGGCGCTGGCTATGGCTACACCTTC
V: TRBV29-1
size: NA
J: TRBJ1-2
length: 14
D: TRBD1

CDR3: CSVQTGHYGYTF
DNA: TGCAGCGTTCAGACAGGGCACTATGGCTACACCTTC
V: TRBV29-1
size: few
J: TRBJ1-2
length: 12
D: TRBD1

CDR3: CASSRTGNFSPLHF
DNA: TGTGCCAGCAGTCGGACAGGGAATTTTTCACCCCTCCACTTT
V: TRBV12-3/TRBV12-4
size: few
J: TRBJ1-6
length: 14
D: TRBD1

CDR3: CSVERSLAETQYF
DNA: TGCAGCGTTGAAAGGTCCCTAGCGGAGACCCAGTACTTC
V: TRBV29-1
size: few
J: TRBJ2-5
length: 13
D: NA

CDR3: CASSLGGSYEQYF
DNA: TGTGCCAGCAGTTTAGGCGGGAGTTACGAGCAGTACTTC
V: TRBV12-3/TRBV12-4
size: many
J: TRBJ2-7
length: 13
D: TRBD2